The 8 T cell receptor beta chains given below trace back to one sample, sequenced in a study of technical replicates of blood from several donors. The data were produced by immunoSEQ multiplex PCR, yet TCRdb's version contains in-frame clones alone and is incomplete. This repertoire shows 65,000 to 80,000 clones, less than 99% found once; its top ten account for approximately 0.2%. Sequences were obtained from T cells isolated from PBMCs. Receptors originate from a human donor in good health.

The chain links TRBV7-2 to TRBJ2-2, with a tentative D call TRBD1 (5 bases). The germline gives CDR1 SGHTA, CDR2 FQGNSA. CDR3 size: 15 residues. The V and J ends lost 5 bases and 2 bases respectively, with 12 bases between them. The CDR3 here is CASSQKTDNTGELFF. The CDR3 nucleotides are TGTGCCAGCAGCCAGAAGACAGACAACACCGGGGAGCTGTTTTTT.

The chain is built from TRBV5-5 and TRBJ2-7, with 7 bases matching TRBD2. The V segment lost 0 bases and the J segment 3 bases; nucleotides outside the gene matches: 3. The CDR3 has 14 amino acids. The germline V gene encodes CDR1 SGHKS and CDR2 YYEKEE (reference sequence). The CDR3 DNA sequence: TGTGCCAGCAGCTTGGCGGGGGGTAGCTACGAGCAGTACTTC. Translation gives CASSLAGGSYEQYF.

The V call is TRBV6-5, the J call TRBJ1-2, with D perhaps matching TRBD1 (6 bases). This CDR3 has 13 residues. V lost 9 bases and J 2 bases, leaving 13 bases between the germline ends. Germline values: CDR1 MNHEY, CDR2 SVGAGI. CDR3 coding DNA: TGTGCCAGTTTCCGAACAGGGAACTATGGCTACACCTTC. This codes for CASFRTGNYGYTF.

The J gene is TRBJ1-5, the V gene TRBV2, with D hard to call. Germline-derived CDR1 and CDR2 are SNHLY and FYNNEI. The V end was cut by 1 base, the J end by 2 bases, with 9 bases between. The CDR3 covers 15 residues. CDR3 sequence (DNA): TGTGCCAGCAGTGAAGGGGTGGGAGGCAATCAGCCCCAGCATTTT. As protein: CASSEGVGGNQPQHF.

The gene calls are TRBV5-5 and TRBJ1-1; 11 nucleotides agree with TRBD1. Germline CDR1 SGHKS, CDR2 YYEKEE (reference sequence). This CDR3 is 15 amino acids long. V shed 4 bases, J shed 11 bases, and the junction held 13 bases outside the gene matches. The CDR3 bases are TGTGCCAGCAGCCTGACCGGGACAGGGGGTAGTAGGGCTTTCTTT. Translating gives CASSLTGTGGSRAFF.

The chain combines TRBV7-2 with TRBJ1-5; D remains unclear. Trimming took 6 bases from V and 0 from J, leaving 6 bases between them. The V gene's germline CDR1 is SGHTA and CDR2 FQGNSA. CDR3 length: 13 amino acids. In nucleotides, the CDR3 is TGTGCCAGCAGACAGACTAGCAATCAGCCCCAGCATTTT. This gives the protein CASRQTSNQPQHF.

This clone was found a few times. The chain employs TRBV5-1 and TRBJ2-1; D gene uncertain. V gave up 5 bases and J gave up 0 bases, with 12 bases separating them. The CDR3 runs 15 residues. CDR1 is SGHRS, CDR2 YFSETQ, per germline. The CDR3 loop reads CASSYRVSSYNEQFF. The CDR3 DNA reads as TGCGCCAGCAGTTATCGGGTAAGCTCCTACAATGAGCAGTTCTTC.

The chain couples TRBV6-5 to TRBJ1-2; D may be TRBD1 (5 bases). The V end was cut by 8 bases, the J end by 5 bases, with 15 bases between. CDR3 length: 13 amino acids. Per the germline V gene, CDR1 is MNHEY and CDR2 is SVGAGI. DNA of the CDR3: TGTGCCAGCTCTAAAGGGACTTTTTATGGCTACACCTTC. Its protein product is CASSKGTFYGYTF.